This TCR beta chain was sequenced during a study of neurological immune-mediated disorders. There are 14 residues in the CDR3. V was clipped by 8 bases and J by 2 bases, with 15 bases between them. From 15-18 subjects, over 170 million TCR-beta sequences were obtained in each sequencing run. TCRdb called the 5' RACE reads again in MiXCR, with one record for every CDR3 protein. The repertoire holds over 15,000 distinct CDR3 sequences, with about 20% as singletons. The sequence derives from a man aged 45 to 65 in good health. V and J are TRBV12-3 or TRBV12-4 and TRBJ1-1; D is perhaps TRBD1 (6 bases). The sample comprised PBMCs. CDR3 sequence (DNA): TGTGCCAGCCTCGTCCGGGGGCCTAACACTGAAGCTTTCTTT. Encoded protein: CASLVRGPNTEAFF.